This is a list of T cell receptor beta chains from one sample in a study of cytomegalovirus exposure and HLA in healthy donors. Sequenced by immunoSEQ multiplex PCR; TCRdb stores in-frame clones only, minus some. This sample has around 200,000 clones, with 75% to 85% found just once. The sequencing input was PBMCs. The receptor source for this set is a woman between 18 and 29 years old in good health and CMV-seronegative. CDR3s include the opening cysteine and the closing phenylalanine or tryptophan. D genes are given only for firm matches. Clone size, where shown, is once, few, many, or a class for clones that have expanded.

clone_size: NA
v_call: TRBV4-2
d_call: TRBD2
j_call: TRBJ2-1
cdr3_aa: CASSQDPSSGSTDEQFF
cdr3_nt: TGTGCCAGCAGCCAAGATCCTTCTAGCGGGAGTACGGATGAGCAGTTCTTC

clone_size: NA
v_call: TRBV29-1
d_call: NA
j_call: TRBJ1-1
cdr3_aa: CSVEKTGTEAFF
cdr3_nt: TGCAGCGTTGAGAAAACGGGCACTGAAGCTTTCTTT

clone_size: NA
v_call: TRBV7-8
d_call: NA
j_call: TRBJ2-5
cdr3_aa: CASSTRGSQETQYF
cdr3_nt: TGTGCCAGCAGCACCCGTGGCTCCCAAGAGACCCAGTACTTC

clone_size: NA
v_call: TRBV9
d_call: NA
j_call: TRBJ2-2
cdr3_aa: CASSVSRLAMNTGELFF
cdr3_nt: TGTGCCAGCAGCGTATCCCGGCTAGCGATGAACACCGGGGAGCTGTTTTTT

clone_size: NA
v_call: TRBV27
d_call: TRBD1
j_call: TRBJ2-7
cdr3_aa: CASSTRQGGLYEQYF
cdr3_nt: TGTGCCAGCAGTACCCGACAGGGGGGACTCTACGAGCAGTACTTC

clone_size: NA
v_call: TRBV27
d_call: TRBD1
j_call: TRBJ1-1
cdr3_aa: CASSLIGTGNTEAFF
cdr3_nt: TGTGCCAGCAGTTTAATCGGGACAGGGAACACTGAAGCTTTCTTT

clone_size: NA
v_call: TRBV19
d_call: NA
j_call: TRBJ1-2
cdr3_aa: CASSNDMGGLLWGYTF
cdr3_nt: TGTGCCAGTAGTAACGACATGGGAGGATTACTATGGGGCTACACCTTC

clone_size: NA
v_call: TRBV5-4
d_call: TRBD2
j_call: TRBJ2-5
cdr3_aa: CASSPGLAPQETQYF
cdr3_nt: TGTGCCAGCAGCCCGGGACTAGCACCACAAGAGACCCAGTACTTC

clone_size: NA
v_call: TRBV28
d_call: TRBD1
j_call: TRBJ1-1
cdr3_aa: CASSSGQGDTEAFF
cdr3_nt: TGTGCCAGCAGTTCGGGACAGGGGGACACTGAAGCTTTCTTT

clone_size: NA
v_call: TRBV7-8
d_call: TRBD1
j_call: TRBJ2-7
cdr3_aa: CASSSAGAGQGPYEQYF
cdr3_nt: TGTGCCAGCAGCTCAGCAGGGGCCGGACAGGGTCCCTACGAGCAGTACTTC

clone_size: NA
v_call: TRBV19
d_call: NA
j_call: TRBJ2-7
cdr3_aa: CASSIEATPNEQYF
cdr3_nt: TGTGCCAGTAGTATTGAGGCCACACCGAACGAGCAGTACTTC

clone_size: NA
v_call: TRBV19
d_call: NA
j_call: TRBJ1-2
cdr3_aa: CASSIDARYGYTF
cdr3_nt: TGTGCCAGTAGTATAGACGCCCGGTATGGCTACACCTTC

clone_size: few
v_call: TRBV6-6
d_call: TRBD1
j_call: TRBJ2-7
cdr3_aa: CATIRTGGLSEQYF
cdr3_nt: TGTGCCACGATTAGGACAGGGGGCTTGTCCGAGCAGTACTTC

clone_size: NA
v_call: TRBV4-1
d_call: NA
j_call: TRBJ1-3
cdr3_aa: CASSQDFFGGSRSSGNTIYF
cdr3_nt: TGCGCCAGCAGCCAAGACTTCTTCGGAGGGTCGCGCAGCTCTGGAAACACCATATATTTT

clone_size: NA
v_call: TRBV19
d_call: NA
j_call: TRBJ2-5
cdr3_aa: CASSITLGGETQYF
cdr3_nt: TGTGCCAGTAGTATTACGCTAGGGGGAGAGACCCAGTACTTC

clone_size: NA
v_call: TRBV28
d_call: NA
j_call: TRBJ2-7
cdr3_aa: CASSLGAGESEQYF
cdr3_nt: TGTGCCAGCAGTTTGGGGGCGGGAGAGTCCGAGCAGTACTTC

clone_size: NA
v_call: TRBV2
d_call: NA
j_call: TRBJ2-7
cdr3_aa: CASSKMGGAISYEQYF
cdr3_nt: TGTGCCAGCAGTAAGATGGGGGGAGCTATCTCTTACGAGCAGTACTTC

clone_size: NA
v_call: TRBV7-7
d_call: TRBD2
j_call: TRBJ2-5
cdr3_aa: CATTPSSGQETQYF
cdr3_nt: TGTGCCACCACCCCCTCTAGCGGCCAAGAGACCCAGTACTTC

clone_size: once
v_call: TRBV7-2
d_call: TRBD2
j_call: TRBJ2-1
cdr3_aa: CASSPVSGTTYNEQFF
cdr3_nt: TGTGCCAGCAGCCCCGTGAGCGGGACTACCTACAATGAGCAGTTCTTC

clone_size: NA
v_call: TRBV2
d_call: NA
j_call: TRBJ2-1
cdr3_aa: CASSDQGTVDNEQFF
cdr3_nt: TGTGCCAGCAGCGACCAGGGTACTGTCGACAATGAGCAGTTCTTC

clone_size: NA
v_call: TRBV27
d_call: NA
j_call: TRBJ1-1
cdr3_aa: CASRTLNTEAFF
cdr3_nt: TGTGCCAGCAGGACACTGAACACTGAAGCTTTCTTT

clone_size: NA
v_call: TRBV10-1
d_call: TRBD2
j_call: TRBJ2-7
cdr3_aa: CASSDPGTRSYEQYF
cdr3_nt: TGCGCCAGCAGTGATCCCGGGACTAGATCCTACGAGCAGTACTTC

clone_size: NA
v_call: TRBV7-9
d_call: TRBD1
j_call: TRBJ2-5
cdr3_aa: CASSPSQGAPAIETQYF
cdr3_nt: TGTGCCAGCAGCCCGTCACAGGGGGCGCCTGCCATAGAGACCCAGTACTTC

clone_size: once
v_call: TRBV2
d_call: TRBD2
j_call: TRBJ2-3
cdr3_aa: CAGWTSGGKGSSDTQYF
cdr3_nt: TGTGCCGGGTGGACTAGCGGGGGTAAGGGTAGCTCAGATACGCAGTATTTT

clone_size: NA
v_call: TRBV7-7
d_call: TRBD2
j_call: TRBJ2-5
cdr3_aa: CASSFSLAPRETQYF
cdr3_nt: TGTGCCAGCAGCTTTTCACTAGCGCCTAGGGAGACCCAGTACTTC

clone_size: NA
v_call: TRBV28
d_call: TRBD1
j_call: TRBJ1-2
cdr3_aa: CASSRDRVGYTF
cdr3_nt: TGTGCCAGCAGTAGGGACAGGGTGGGCTACACCTTC

clone_size: few
v_call: TRBV6-5
d_call: NA
j_call: TRBJ1-4
cdr3_aa: CASSYSTTTNEKLFF
cdr3_nt: TGTGCCAGCAGTTACTCGACTACAACTAATGAAAAACTGTTTTTT

clone_size: NA
v_call: TRBV5-4
d_call: NA
j_call: TRBJ1-2
cdr3_aa: CASSLQAAGGRNYGYTF
cdr3_nt: TGTGCCAGCAGCCTCCAGGCGGCCGGGGGGAGAAACTATGGCTACACCTTC

clone_size: NA
v_call: TRBV2
d_call: NA
j_call: TRBJ2-4
cdr3_aa: CASSEFTYLAKNIQYF
cdr3_nt: TGTGCCAGCAGTGAATTCACCTACCTAGCCAAAAACATTCAGTACTTC

clone_size: NA
v_call: TRBV7-9
d_call: TRBD2
j_call: TRBJ2-7
cdr3_aa: CASSLGGGGFYEQYF
cdr3_nt: TGTGCCAGCAGCTTAGGGGGGGGAGGATTCTACGAGCAGTACTTC

clone_size: NA
v_call: TRBV6-4
d_call: TRBD1
j_call: TRBJ2-5
cdr3_aa: CASSPAGTAVIETQYF
cdr3_nt: TGTGCCAGCAGTCCAGCCGGGACAGCAGTGATAGAGACCCAGTACTTC

clone_size: NA
v_call: TRBV6-5
d_call: NA
j_call: TRBJ2-7
cdr3_aa: CASSYEGVVDEQYF
cdr3_nt: TGTGCCAGCAGTTACGAGGGAGTCGTCGACGAGCAGTACTTC

clone_size: NA
v_call: TRBV6-1
d_call: TRBD2
j_call: TRBJ2-5
cdr3_aa: CASSVGLAGGETQYF
cdr3_nt: TGTGCCAGCAGCGTCGGACTAGCGGGAGGGGAGACCCAGTACTTC